This T cell receptor beta chain was identified during a study of T and B cells in COVID-19 patients. Study-wide context: Critical illness requiring mechanical ventilation or extracorporeal membrane oxygenation affected about 60% of the 20 active-infection patients. The study's findings and limits: At recovery TRB diversity and richness exceeded healthy donors, after highly clonal active COVID-19 repertoires.

About this clonotype: The target antigen is unknown. One end of the junction fails to match germline, which may point to a read error.

Blood genomic DNA input for TRB amplification was about 250-550 ng. Multiplex PCR with BIOMED2 TRB-A/B primer pools amplified TRB rearrangements. MiXCR, applied by TCRdb to the multiplex PCR reads, yields one record per CDR3 protein. This table has approximately 20,000 distinct CDR3 sequences, under 30% appearing once. The CDR3 runs to 15 residues. This sequence originates from a human donor who had recovered from COVID-19. Sequencing input: blood. The chain uses TRBV12-3 or TRBV12-4 and TRBJ1-2; 8 bases are shared with TRBD1. The CDR3: CASSLNQGANYDYTF. The CDR3 DNA sequence: TGTGCCAGCAGTTTAAACCAGGGGGCTAACTATGACTACACCTTC.